Below, 30 T cell receptor beta chains from the same sample are listed, as sequenced in a study of technical replicates of blood from a handful of donors. Sequencing used immunoSEQ multiplex PCR; TCRdb keeps in-frame clones, though not all of them. The sample includes 60,000 to 80,000 clones, 90% to 95% seen only once; the top ten take about 4.9%. Sequencing used PBMCs. The receptors come from a human donor in good health. Some clones in this sample may be carry-over from other donors' samples.

The chain carries TRBV2 and TRBJ2-2; 9 positions agree with TRBD2. CDR1 is SNHLY, CDR2 FYNNEI, per germline. The CDR3 is 15 amino acids. Germline trimming cut 4 bases from V and 4 bases from J; bases unmatched to any gene: 4. In DNA, the CDR3 is TGTGCCAGCAGTGGTAGCGGGGGAGGCACCGGGGAGCTGTTTTTT. Translated: CASSGSGGGTGELFF.

CDR3 loop: CASRAGELAKNIQYF. The CDR3 coding sequence is TGTGCCAGTAGGGCGGGGGAGCTAGCCAAAAACATTCAGTACTTC. The chain carries TRBV19 and TRBJ2-4, with 7 bases lining up with TRBD2. Germline V CDR1 and CDR2: LNHDA, SQIVND (reference sequence). V shed 6 bases and J 0 bases; nucleotides not matched to a gene: 5. CDR3 length: 15 residues.

V and J are TRBV25-1 and TRBJ2-7; D remains ambiguous. Trimming pared 3 bases from V and 0 bases from J, leaving 6 bases between. The CDR3 is 13 amino acids. Germline assignment: CDR1 MGHDK and CDR2 SYGVNS. The CDR3 DNA reads as TGTGCCAGCAGTGAGAGGAGCTCCTACGAGCAGTACTTC. Encoded protein: CASSERSSYEQYF.

This clone was detected many times. The chain has TRBV19 and TRBJ1-5; 10 bases map to TRBD1. Per the germline V gene, CDR1 is LNHDA and CDR2 is SQIVND (reference sequence). The CDR3 runs to 15 residues. V gave up 1 base and J gave up 9 bases; unmatched junction bases: 6. In nucleotides, the CDR3 is TGTGCCAGTAGTATAGTTAGGACAGGGGGGTTGCCCCAGCATTTT. Protein: CASSIVRTGGLPQHF.

The chain employs TRBV27 and TRBJ2-7; possibly TRBD1 for D (5 bases). This CDR3 spans 15 amino acids. V lost 5 bases to trimming and J lost 0 bases, with 14 bases between them. The V gene's germline CDR1 is MNHEY and CDR2 SMNVEV (reference sequence). The DNA of the CDR3 is TGTGCCAGCAGTCCAGCCGCAGGGAACTCCTACGAGCAGTACTTC. It encodes CASSPAAGNSYEQYF.

The chain uses TRBV5-1 and TRBJ2-1; TRBD1 agrees at 7 bases. CDR3 length: 13 amino acids. The germline V gene has CDR1 SGHRS and CDR2 YFSETQ. With V trimmed by 2 bases and J by 5 bases, 1 base remained unmatched. CDR3 sequence reads: CASSLQGNNEQFF. The CDR3 DNA sequence: TGCGCCAGCAGCTTACAGGGGAACAATGAGCAGTTCTTC.

Regarding this clone: Its ends do not fully match the called genes, so a read error is possible. The chain combines TRBV6-1 with TRBJ2-1; TRBD2 matches 10 bases. The CDR3 spans 14 residues. Germline lookup yields CDR1 MNHNS and CDR2 SASEGT. The CDR3 loop is CASSEGTSGTYKVF. The CDR3 coding sequence is TGTGCCAGCAGTGAAGGTACTAGCGGGACCTACAAGGTCTTC.

The V gene is TRBV30, the J gene TRBJ2-3; no definite D call. The CDR3 runs to 15 residues. The V and J ends lost 6 bases and 3 bases respectively, with 19 bases between them. Germline values: CDR1 GTSNPN, CDR2 SVGIG (reference sequence). Here the CDR3 reads CACPPRIAETDTQYF. CDR3 nucleotide sequence: TGTGCCTGCCCGCCCCGAATAGCAGAAACAGATACGCAGTATTTT.

The genes are TRBV6-5 and TRBJ1-4, with a tentative D call TRBD1 (6 bases). Germline V lookup: CDR1 MNHEY, CDR2 SVGAGI. V lost 6 bases and J 0 bases, leaving 8 bases between the germline ends. This CDR3 comprises 14 residues. The CDR3 is CASRSGATNEKLFF. The CDR3 region has the DNA TGTGCCAGCAGATCAGGGGCAACTAATGAAAAACTGTTTTTT.

This chain joins TRBV5-5 and TRBJ2-7; the match to TRBD1 covers 7 bases. With V trimmed by 2 bases and J by 2 bases, 19 bases remained unmatched. This CDR3 contains 19 residues. Per germline, CDR1 SGHKS and CDR2 YYEKEE (reference sequence). The CDR3 here is CASSFVKWVTGTDTYEQYF. CDR3 bases: TGTGCCAGCAGCTTCGTTAAATGGGTGACAGGGACGGACACCTACGAGCAGTACTTC.

The V gene is TRBV6-5, the J gene TRBJ1-2, with 7 bases matching TRBD1. Per germline, CDR1 MNHEY and CDR2 SVGAGI. The CDR3 consists of 13 residues. The trim removed 6 bases at V and 6 bases at J, leaving 7 bases unmatched. The CDR3 DNA sequence: TGTGCCAGCAGGCTGGACAGGCGAAATGGCTACACCTTC. This gives the protein CASRLDRRNGYTF.

The genes are TRBV18 and TRBJ2-5; no clear D. This CDR3 region has 16 residues. Between the trimmed V and J ends, which lost 5 bases and 3 bases, there was a span of 19 bases. Germline loops: CDR1 KGHSH, CDR2 LQKENI. The CDR3 DNA reads as TGTGCCAGCTCATCCTTAGGTGAGGAAGTAGAAGAGACCCAGTACTTC. This codes for CASSSLGEEVEETQYF.

This chain links TRBV7-8 with TRBJ1-3; 7 bases line up with TRBD1. Germline-derived CDR1 and CDR2 are SGHVS and FQNEAQ. The CDR3 has 17 amino acids. The J segment lost 16 bases and the V segment lost 1 base, leaving 22 bases of the junction unmatched. CDR3 coding DNA: TGTGCCAGCAGCTTAGTTTTTTTAACCACTAACGACAGGGCGCTCTATTTT. Its protein is CASSLVFLTTNDRALYF.

V gene TRBV5-1 combines with J gene TRBJ1-2; 7 bases map to TRBD1. Germline V lookup: CDR1 SGHRS, CDR2 YFSETQ. This CDR3 is built from 13 residues. The ends lost 2 bases at V and 4 bases at J; junction bases unmatched: 2. DNA of the CDR3: TGCGCCAGCAGCTTCGGGACAGCCTATGGCTACACCTTC. It yields the protein CASSFGTAYGYTF. Full variable domain (outside the CDR3, taken from reference TRBV5-1 and TRBJ1-2): KAGVTQTPRYLIKTRGQQVTLSCSPISGHRSVSWYQQTPGQGLQFLFEYFSETQRNKGNFPGRFSGRQFSNSRSEMNVSTLELGDSALYLCASSFGTAYGYTFGSGTRLTVV.

This chain links TRBV20-1 with TRBJ1-1; unclear D gene. CDR3 length equals 10 residues. Deletions cut 0 bases from V and 10 bases from J, with 6 bases between. Germline V lookup: CDR1 DFQATT, CDR2 SNEGSKA (reference sequence). The DNA for the CDR3 is TGCAGTGCTAGAGATGAGGGAGCTTTCTTT. This sequence encodes CSARDEGAFF.

This chain links TRBV9 with TRBJ2-2, with D possibly being TRBD1 (5 bases). Germline values: CDR1 SGDLS, CDR2 YYNGEE. The CDR3 has 12 residues. V shed 5 bases and J shed 10 bases, with 12 bases lying between them. This CDR3 reads CASSPGSKELFF. Here the CDR3 DNA reads TGTGCCAGCAGTCCAGGGTCGAAGGAGCTGTTTTTT.

This rearrangement joins TRBV5-4 to TRBJ2-7; D is possibly TRBD1 (6 bases). Trimming left V 3 bases short and J 2 bases short, with 15 bases between. The CDR3 extends over 15 amino acids. Germline V lookup: CDR1 SGHNT, CDR2 YYREEE (reference sequence). The CDR3 loop is CASSSSGAPTYEQYF. The CDR3 bases are TGTGCCAGCAGCTCGTCAGGGGCTCCGACCTACGAGCAGTACTTC. The whole variable domain, filled in from reference TRBV5-4 and TRBJ2-7, reads ETGVTQSPTHLIKTRGQQVTLRCSSQSGHNTVSWYQQALGQGPQFIFQYYREEENGRGNFPPRFSGLQFPNYSSELNVNALELDDSALYLCASSSSGAPTYEQYFGPGTRLTVT.

V gene TRBV18 combines with J gene TRBJ1-1, with D tentatively TRBD1 (6 bases). The CDR3 has 14 amino acids. The germline V and J ends were trimmed by 3 bases and 1 base, with 9 bases remaining between them. Germline CDR1 KGHSH, CDR2 LQKENI. CDR3 protein: CASSPATGNTEAFF. The CDR3 nucleotides read TGTGCCAGCTCACCTGCGACAGGGAACACTGAAGCTTTCTTT.

The chain joins TRBV7-8 to TRBJ2-3, with D perhaps matching TRBD2 (5 bases). CDR3 length: 19 residues. V dropped 5 bases and J dropped 6 bases, with 30 bases sitting between them. CDR1 is SGHVS and CDR2 is FQNEAQ in the germline V gene. CDR3 coding DNA: TGTGCCAGCAGCGCCCCGAGGCTGCCAGGACTCGAGATTAGGGATACGCAGTATTTT. It yields the protein CASSAPRLPGLEIRDTQYF. The full variable domain, completed using reference TRBV7-8 and TRBJ2-3, is GAGVSQSPRYKVAKRGQDVALRCDPISGHVSLFWYQQALGQGPEFLTYFQNEAQLDKSGLPSDRFFAERPEGSVSTLKIQRTQQEDSAVYLCASSAPRLPGLEIRDTQYFGPGTRLTVL.

J is TRBJ1-1 and V is TRBV4-3, with no clear D. Germline lookup yields CDR1 LGHNA and CDR2 YSLEER. CDR3 size: 15 residues. With 0 bases removed from V and 3 bases from J, the gap between germline ends came to 11 bases. As DNA, the CDR3 is TGCGCCAGCAGCCAAGATCAGGCAGGATACACTGAAGCTTTCTTT. The encoded protein is CASSQDQAGYTEAFF.

The chain links TRBV4-3 to TRBJ2-1; 13 nucleotides align to TRBD2. The CDR3 sequence is 16 residues long. Germline V gene sequence: CDR1 LGHNA, CDR2 YSLEER. The trim removed 4 bases at V and 1 base at J, leaving 1 base unmatched. The CDR3 sequence: CASSPTSGGSYNEQFF. The CDR3 DNA follows: TGCGCCAGCAGCCCGACTAGCGGGGGGTCCTACAATGAGCAGTTCTTC.

V and J are TRBV6-1 and TRBJ1-5, with D maybe TRBD1 (5 bases). The CDR3 sequence is 15 residues long. Trimming removed 4 bases at V and 7 bases at J, with 17 bases between. Germline V gene data show CDR1 as MNHNS and CDR2 as SASEGT. This CDR3 is CASSATGRRGQPQHF. The DNA for the CDR3 is TGTGCCAGCAGTGCGACGGGACGGAGGGGCCAGCCCCAGCATTTT.

CDR3 region: CASSFGAGGSYEQYF. CDR3 bases: TGTGCCAGCAGCTTTGGGGCGGGGGGCTCCTACGAGCAGTACTTC. The gene calls are TRBV11-2 and TRBJ2-7, with 8 bases identical to TRBD2. CDR3 length: 15 residues. The germline CDR1 and CDR2 sequences are SGHAT and FQNNGV. Unmatched junction bases numbered 4, after V lost 3 bases and J lost 0 bases.

The chain joins TRBV2 to TRBJ1-5; D may be TRBD1 (6 bases). In germline, CDR1 is SNHLY, CDR2 FYNNEI. CDR3 length: 15 amino acids. V dropped 4 bases and J dropped 2 bases, with 12 bases sitting between them. CDR3 region: CASSGRGWGNQPQHF. Written as DNA, the CDR3 is TGTGCCAGCAGTGGCAGGGGCTGGGGCAATCAGCCCCAGCATTTT.

V is TRBV4-1 and J is TRBJ2-1; 15 bases match TRBD2. Germline CDR1 and CDR2: MGHRA and YSYEKL. CDR3 length: 18 amino acids. The V segment lost 5 bases and the J segment 1 base; nucleotides outside the gene matches: 6. This CDR3 reads CASSVRTSGGVSYNEQFF. The CDR3 coding sequence is TGCGCCAGCAGCGTACGGACTAGCGGGGGGGTTTCCTACAATGAGCAGTTCTTC.

V and J are TRBV6-1 and TRBJ2-3; TRBD2 matches 15 bases. Germline values: CDR1 MNHNS, CDR2 SASEGT. V was clipped by 6 bases and J by 7 bases; unmatched bases: 5. The CDR3 totals 15 residues. DNA for the CDR3: TGTGCCAGCAGCCGGACTAGCGGGGGGGCTAATACGCAGTATTTT. Its protein is CASSRTSGGANTQYF.

The rearrangement joins TRBV6-5 to TRBJ2-5, with D possibly TRBD2 on 6 matching bases. V was shortened by 8 bases and J by 2 bases, with 12 bases between the two germline ends. The germline gives CDR1 MNHEY, CDR2 SVGAGI. The CDR3 runs 13 residues. The CDR3 DNA reads TGTGCCAGCGCGGAGGGGCGACAAGAGACCCAGTACTTC. Translation: CASAEGRQETQYF.

The V gene is TRBV4-2, the J gene TRBJ2-3; 10 nucleotides align to TRBD2. J gave up 5 bases and V 1 base, and 9 bases lay outside the gene matches. Germline V CDR1 and CDR2: LGHNA, YNFKEQ. This CDR3 has 17 amino acids. DNA of the CDR3: TGTGCCAGCAGCCAAGTCTCCAGCGGGGGGGCGGGAGATACGCAGTATTTT. Its protein is CASSQVSSGGAGDTQYF.

The rearrangement uses TRBV2 and TRBJ2-7, with D possibly matching TRBD2 (5 bases). The CDR3 has 12 residues. Between the trimmed V and J ends, which lost 10 bases and 2 bases, there was a span of 12 bases. Germline V gene data show CDR1 as SNHLY and CDR2 as FYNNEI. The CDR3 coding sequence is TGTGCCACCCAAGCGGTGGCCTACGAGCAGTACTTC. Amino acid sequence: CATQAVAYEQYF.

This clone was detected once. The chain has TRBV29-1 and TRBJ2-1; 7 bases match TRBD2. Germline assignment: CDR1 SQVTM and CDR2 ANQGSEA. This CDR3 is built from 11 residues. Germline trimming cut 4 bases from V and 10 bases from J; bases unmatched to any gene: 4. The CDR3 reads CSVGTSGEQFF. The CDR3 DNA is TGCAGCGTTGGGACTAGTGGCGAGCAGTTCTTC.